This T cell receptor (beta chain) was sequenced during a study of a mutant IDH1 vaccine in newly diagnosed glioma. Assay used: immunoSEQ multiplex PCR; TCRdb lists only in-frame clones, some missing. There are about 67,000 clones in the sample; about four fifths occur only once, and approximately 4.2% lies in the top ten. V was pared by 3 bases and J by 0 bases, with 2 bases between. Germline V gene data show CDR1 as SQVTM and CDR2 as ANQGSEA. CDR3 length equals 12 residues. The time point was: baseline, week 1 (first vaccination visit). The treatment: pre-vaccination baseline after standard-of-care therapy.

The chain links TRBV29-1 to TRBJ2-2; no clear D. The clonotype was recovered from a woman under 30 with glioma. Some clones in this sample may be carry-over from other donors' samples. The sample consisted of peripheral blood mononuclear cells (PBMCs), taken from a glioma patient treated with radiotherapy, temozolomide or both. The CDR3: CSVDTNTGELFF. In nucleotides, the CDR3 is TGCAGCGTTGACACGAACACCGGGGAGCTGTTTTTT.